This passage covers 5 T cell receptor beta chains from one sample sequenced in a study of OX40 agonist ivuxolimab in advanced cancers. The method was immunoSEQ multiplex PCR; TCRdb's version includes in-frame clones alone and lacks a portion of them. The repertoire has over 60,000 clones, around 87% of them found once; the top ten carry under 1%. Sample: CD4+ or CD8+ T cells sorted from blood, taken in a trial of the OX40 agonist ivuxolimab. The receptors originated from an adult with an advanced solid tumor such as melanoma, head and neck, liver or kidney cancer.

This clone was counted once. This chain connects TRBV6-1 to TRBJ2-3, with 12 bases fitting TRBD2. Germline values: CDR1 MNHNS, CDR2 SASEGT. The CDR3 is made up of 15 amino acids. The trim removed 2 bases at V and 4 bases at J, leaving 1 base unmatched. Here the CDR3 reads CASSELAGGPDTQYF. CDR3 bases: TGTGCCAGCAGTGAACTAGCGGGGGGGCCAGATACGCAGTATTTT.

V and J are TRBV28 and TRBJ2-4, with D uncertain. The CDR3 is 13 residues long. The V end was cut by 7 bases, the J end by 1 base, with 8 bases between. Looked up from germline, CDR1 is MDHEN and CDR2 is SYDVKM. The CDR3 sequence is CASTPPAKNIQYF. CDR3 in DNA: TGTGCCAGCACCCCGCCGGCCAAAAACATTCAGTACTTC.

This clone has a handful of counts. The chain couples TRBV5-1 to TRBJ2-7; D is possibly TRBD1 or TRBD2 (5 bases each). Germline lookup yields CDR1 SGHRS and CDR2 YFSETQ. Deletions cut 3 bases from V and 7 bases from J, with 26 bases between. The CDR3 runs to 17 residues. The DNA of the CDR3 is TGCGCCAGCAGCTCCCTACTGAGGACACAAACTACGGGAGAGCAGTACTTC. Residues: CASSSLLRTQTTGEQYF. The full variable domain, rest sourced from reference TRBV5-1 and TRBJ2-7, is KAGVTQTPRYLIKTRGQQVTLSCSPISGHRSVSWYQQTPGQGLQFLFEYFSETQRNKGNFPGRFSGRQFSNSRSEMNVSTLELGDSALYLCASSSLLRTQTTGEQYFGPGTRLTVT.

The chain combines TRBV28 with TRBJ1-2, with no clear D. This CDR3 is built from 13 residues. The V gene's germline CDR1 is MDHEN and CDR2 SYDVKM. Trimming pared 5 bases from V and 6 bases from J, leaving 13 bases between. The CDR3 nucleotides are TGTGCCAGCAGTGTACCGGGAATTAATGGCTACACCTTC. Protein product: CASSVPGINGYTF.

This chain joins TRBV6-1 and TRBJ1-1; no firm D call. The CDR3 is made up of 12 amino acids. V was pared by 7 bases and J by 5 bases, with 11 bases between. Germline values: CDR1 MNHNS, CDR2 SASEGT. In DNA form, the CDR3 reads TGTGCCAGCACACTTTTCATGACTGAAGCTTTCTTT. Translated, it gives CASTLFMTEAFF.